These 18 T cell receptor beta chains were all obtained from the same sample, sequenced in a study of T cells in Graves' hyperthyroidism and ophthalmopathy. TCR beta CDR3 sequences were amplified from RNA transcripts. TCR CDR3 regions were first amplified by RT-PCR with HTBI primers. TCRdb redid the calling of the multiplex PCR reads with MiXCR, one entry per CDR3 protein. The sample yields more than 500,000 distinct CDR3 sequences, less than 15% seen once. Sequenced sample: blood. The receptor set was obtained from a woman aged 40 to 49 with Graves' hyperthyroidism.

This clonotype was detected a few times. The chain is built from TRBV5-6 and TRBJ1-2; TRBD1 matches 10 bases. Per the germline V gene, CDR1 is SGHDT and CDR2 is YYEEEE. CDR3 length: 15 residues. Losses at the gene ends were 4 bases for V and 2 bases for J; bases not matched to a gene: 5. The CDR3 reads CASSPTGGKNYGYTF. The CDR3 bases are TGTGCCAGCAGCCCGACAGGGGGCAAGAACTATGGCTACACCTTC.

This clonotype showed up just once. The gene calls are TRBV5-1 and TRBJ2-5; possible D gene TRBD1, 5 bases. Trimming stripped 7 bases from V and 4 bases from J, with 20 bases between. There are 15 residues in the CDR3. Germline CDR1 is SGHRS and CDR2 is YFSETQ. Written as DNA, the CDR3 is TGCGCCAGCGGGGTGTTAAAGGGGAATGGAGAGACCCAGTACTTC. The encoded protein is CASGVLKGNGETQYF.

The CDR3 DNA reads as TGTGCCAGCAGCTTAAGCCAATTGATGGGCTACGAGCAGTACTTC. Amino acids: CASSLSQLMGYEQYF. The rearrangement uses TRBV11-2 and TRBJ2-7; no firm D call. This CDR3 has 15 residues. V lost 2 bases to trimming and J lost 3 bases, with 14 bases between them. Germline-derived CDR1 and CDR2 are SGHAT and FQNNGV.

In this sample, this clonotype turned up many times. The chain couples TRBV12-3 or TRBV12-4 to TRBJ2-3, with 9 bases matching TRBD2. The CDR3 runs 13 residues. The junction had 1 base not matched to a gene; V was cut back by 2 bases and J by 7 bases. The CDR3 spells CASSLSGRNTQYF. The DNA for the CDR3 is TGTGCCAGCAGTTTAAGCGGGAGGAATACGCAGTATTTT.

J is TRBJ1-1 and V is TRBV29-1; 12 bases line up with TRBD1. The germline V gene encodes CDR1 SQVTM and CDR2 ANQGSEA. The CDR3 has 16 amino acids. Trimming cost V 3 bases and J 0 bases; bases outside gene matches: 5. CDR3 sequence (DNA): TGCAGCGTTGATTCGGGACAGGGGGCCATGAACACTGAAGCTTTCTTT. It translates to CSVDSGQGAMNTEAFF.

This clonotype appeared many times. V and J are TRBV20-1 and TRBJ2-3; TRBD2 matches 7 bases. This CDR3 is 12 amino acids long. Germline V gene data show CDR1 as DFQATT and CDR2 as SNEGSKA (reference sequence). V was pared by 7 bases and J by 5 bases, with 6 bases of the junction left unmatched. The CDR3 region is CSVREYGDTQYF. In nucleotides, the CDR3 is TGCAGTGTGCGGGAGTATGGAGATACGCAGTATTTT.

This clonotype has only a few counts. The V call is TRBV6-1, the J call TRBJ1-5; unclear D gene. This CDR3 contains 16 residues. V was pared by 1 base and J by 0 bases, with 10 bases between. Germline V gives CDR1 MNHNS, CDR2 SASEGT. For the CDR3, the DNA is TGTGCCAGCAGTGAAGGAGTGGGATATAGCAATCAGCCCCAGCATTTT. It codes for CASSEGVGYSNQPQHF.

V gene TRBV5-1 combines with J gene TRBJ1-1; the D gene is possibly TRBD1 (6 bases). The CDR3 extends over 14 amino acids. Trimming removed 0 bases at V and 5 bases at J, with 11 bases between. Germline loops: CDR1 SGHRS, CDR2 YFSETQ. CDR3 sequence reads: CASSLEAGATEAFF. The CDR3 nucleotides read TGCGCCAGCAGCTTGGAGGCAGGGGCGACTGAAGCTTTCTTT.

This chain links TRBV25-1 with TRBJ2-4; D is perhaps TRBD2 (6 bases). Germline V gene data show CDR1 as MGHDK and CDR2 as SYGVNS. V gave up 2 bases and J gave up 0 bases, with 23 bases separating them. The CDR3 extends over 20 amino acids. CDR3 sequence: CASSEGATLRGSRAKNIQYF. CDR3 in DNA: TGTGCCAGCAGTGAAGGGGCGACTCTTCGGGGGTCTCGAGCCAAAAACATTCAGTACTTC.

The chain recombines TRBV6-1 with TRBJ1-5; no definite D call. This CDR3 has 15 amino acids. CDR1 MNHNS and CDR2 SASEGT come from the germline V gene. The V end was cut by 3 bases, the J end by 7 bases, with 16 bases between. The CDR3 protein is CASSDWFADRQPQHF. The CDR3 bases are TGTGCCAGCAGTGATTGGTTTGCGGATCGACAGCCCCAGCATTTT.

In nucleotides, the CDR3 is TGCAGCGTTCTGGGATCATACGAGCAGTACTTC. Its translation: CSVLGSYEQYF. The rearrangement links TRBV29-1 to TRBJ2-7; D not certain. V lost 5 bases, J lost 4 bases, and 9 bases lay in between. The germline V gene has CDR1 SQVTM and CDR2 ANQGSEA. This CDR3 region has 11 residues.

This clonotype was observed a few times. This chain connects TRBV5-8 to TRBJ1-4, with 8 bases matching TRBD1. This CDR3 is 15 amino acids long. Unmatched junction bases numbered 10, after V lost 5 bases and J lost 7 bases. Germline V CDR1 and CDR2: SGHTS, YDEGEE. The CDR3 DNA reads TGTGCCAGCAGACTCCAGGGGGCTAGTGGTGAAAAACTGTTTTTT. Translated: CASRLQGASGEKLFF. The full variable domain, rest sourced from reference TRBV5-8 and TRBJ1-4, is EAGVTQSPTHLIKTRGQQATLRCSPISGHTSVYWYQQALGLGLQFLLWYDEGEERNRGNFPPRFSGRQFPNYSSELNVNALELEDSALYLCASRLQGASGEKLFFGSGTQLSVL.

Many counts were recorded for this clonotype. The rearrangement links TRBV20-1 to TRBJ1-1, with a possible D match to TRBD1 (5 bases). CDR1 DFQATT and CDR2 SNEGSKA come from the germline V gene (reference sequence). Trimming cost V 6 bases and J 1 base, with 15 bases left between them. The CDR3 is 14 amino acids. This CDR3 reads CSANPGGPNTEAFF. The CDR3 DNA follows: TGCAGTGCCAATCCCGGGGGACCGAACACTGAAGCTTTCTTT.

V gene TRBV12-3 or TRBV12-4 combines with J gene TRBJ2-7, with 8 bases lining up with TRBD1. The CDR3 is 15 residues long. V was pared by 6 bases and J by 2 bases, with 9 bases of the junction left unmatched. The CDR3 protein is CASRLGQGLPYEQYF. In DNA, the CDR3 is TGTGCCAGCAGACTCGGACAGGGCCTTCCCTACGAGCAGTACTTC.

Details on this clonotype: Its ends do not fully match the called genes, so a read error is possible. This sequence joins TRBV27 and TRBJ1-5, with TRBD1 matching over 7 bases. The CDR3 runs to 15 residues. The germline gives CDR1 MNHEY, CDR2 SMNVEV (reference sequence). The CDR3 region is CVSIRGSGSNQPQHF. CDR3 bases: TGTGTCAGCATCAGGGGGTCCGGCAGCAATCAGCCCCAGCATTTT.

The chain combines TRBV20-1 with TRBJ2-1; 10 nucleotides match TRBD2. This CDR3 comprises 13 residues. Germline CDR1 DFQATT, CDR2 SNEGSKA (reference sequence). This CDR3 is CRAAGGPGNEQFF. CDR3 coding DNA: TGCAGGGCAGCGGGAGGGCCTGGCAATGAGCAGTTCTTC.

The DNA for the CDR3 is TGTGCCAGCAGCCCCGTGGGCCCTGGAGAGCAGTACTTC. Protein: CASSPVGPGEQYF. This chain connects TRBV7-3 to TRBJ2-7; D remains ambiguous. The germline V gene has CDR1 SGHTA and CDR2 FQGTGA. The CDR3 spans 13 residues. V was clipped by 5 bases and J by 7 bases, with 15 bases between them.

The sample holds a few counts of this clonotype. V and J are TRBV24-1 and TRBJ2-5, with unresolved D. The germline V gene encodes CDR1 KGHDR and CDR2 SFDVKD. This CDR3 has 12 residues. Trimming cost V 7 bases and J 4 bases, with 9 bases left between them. The CDR3 reads CATRGDGETQYF. The CDR3 DNA reads as TGTGCCACCAGAGGAGACGGAGAGACCCAGTACTTC.